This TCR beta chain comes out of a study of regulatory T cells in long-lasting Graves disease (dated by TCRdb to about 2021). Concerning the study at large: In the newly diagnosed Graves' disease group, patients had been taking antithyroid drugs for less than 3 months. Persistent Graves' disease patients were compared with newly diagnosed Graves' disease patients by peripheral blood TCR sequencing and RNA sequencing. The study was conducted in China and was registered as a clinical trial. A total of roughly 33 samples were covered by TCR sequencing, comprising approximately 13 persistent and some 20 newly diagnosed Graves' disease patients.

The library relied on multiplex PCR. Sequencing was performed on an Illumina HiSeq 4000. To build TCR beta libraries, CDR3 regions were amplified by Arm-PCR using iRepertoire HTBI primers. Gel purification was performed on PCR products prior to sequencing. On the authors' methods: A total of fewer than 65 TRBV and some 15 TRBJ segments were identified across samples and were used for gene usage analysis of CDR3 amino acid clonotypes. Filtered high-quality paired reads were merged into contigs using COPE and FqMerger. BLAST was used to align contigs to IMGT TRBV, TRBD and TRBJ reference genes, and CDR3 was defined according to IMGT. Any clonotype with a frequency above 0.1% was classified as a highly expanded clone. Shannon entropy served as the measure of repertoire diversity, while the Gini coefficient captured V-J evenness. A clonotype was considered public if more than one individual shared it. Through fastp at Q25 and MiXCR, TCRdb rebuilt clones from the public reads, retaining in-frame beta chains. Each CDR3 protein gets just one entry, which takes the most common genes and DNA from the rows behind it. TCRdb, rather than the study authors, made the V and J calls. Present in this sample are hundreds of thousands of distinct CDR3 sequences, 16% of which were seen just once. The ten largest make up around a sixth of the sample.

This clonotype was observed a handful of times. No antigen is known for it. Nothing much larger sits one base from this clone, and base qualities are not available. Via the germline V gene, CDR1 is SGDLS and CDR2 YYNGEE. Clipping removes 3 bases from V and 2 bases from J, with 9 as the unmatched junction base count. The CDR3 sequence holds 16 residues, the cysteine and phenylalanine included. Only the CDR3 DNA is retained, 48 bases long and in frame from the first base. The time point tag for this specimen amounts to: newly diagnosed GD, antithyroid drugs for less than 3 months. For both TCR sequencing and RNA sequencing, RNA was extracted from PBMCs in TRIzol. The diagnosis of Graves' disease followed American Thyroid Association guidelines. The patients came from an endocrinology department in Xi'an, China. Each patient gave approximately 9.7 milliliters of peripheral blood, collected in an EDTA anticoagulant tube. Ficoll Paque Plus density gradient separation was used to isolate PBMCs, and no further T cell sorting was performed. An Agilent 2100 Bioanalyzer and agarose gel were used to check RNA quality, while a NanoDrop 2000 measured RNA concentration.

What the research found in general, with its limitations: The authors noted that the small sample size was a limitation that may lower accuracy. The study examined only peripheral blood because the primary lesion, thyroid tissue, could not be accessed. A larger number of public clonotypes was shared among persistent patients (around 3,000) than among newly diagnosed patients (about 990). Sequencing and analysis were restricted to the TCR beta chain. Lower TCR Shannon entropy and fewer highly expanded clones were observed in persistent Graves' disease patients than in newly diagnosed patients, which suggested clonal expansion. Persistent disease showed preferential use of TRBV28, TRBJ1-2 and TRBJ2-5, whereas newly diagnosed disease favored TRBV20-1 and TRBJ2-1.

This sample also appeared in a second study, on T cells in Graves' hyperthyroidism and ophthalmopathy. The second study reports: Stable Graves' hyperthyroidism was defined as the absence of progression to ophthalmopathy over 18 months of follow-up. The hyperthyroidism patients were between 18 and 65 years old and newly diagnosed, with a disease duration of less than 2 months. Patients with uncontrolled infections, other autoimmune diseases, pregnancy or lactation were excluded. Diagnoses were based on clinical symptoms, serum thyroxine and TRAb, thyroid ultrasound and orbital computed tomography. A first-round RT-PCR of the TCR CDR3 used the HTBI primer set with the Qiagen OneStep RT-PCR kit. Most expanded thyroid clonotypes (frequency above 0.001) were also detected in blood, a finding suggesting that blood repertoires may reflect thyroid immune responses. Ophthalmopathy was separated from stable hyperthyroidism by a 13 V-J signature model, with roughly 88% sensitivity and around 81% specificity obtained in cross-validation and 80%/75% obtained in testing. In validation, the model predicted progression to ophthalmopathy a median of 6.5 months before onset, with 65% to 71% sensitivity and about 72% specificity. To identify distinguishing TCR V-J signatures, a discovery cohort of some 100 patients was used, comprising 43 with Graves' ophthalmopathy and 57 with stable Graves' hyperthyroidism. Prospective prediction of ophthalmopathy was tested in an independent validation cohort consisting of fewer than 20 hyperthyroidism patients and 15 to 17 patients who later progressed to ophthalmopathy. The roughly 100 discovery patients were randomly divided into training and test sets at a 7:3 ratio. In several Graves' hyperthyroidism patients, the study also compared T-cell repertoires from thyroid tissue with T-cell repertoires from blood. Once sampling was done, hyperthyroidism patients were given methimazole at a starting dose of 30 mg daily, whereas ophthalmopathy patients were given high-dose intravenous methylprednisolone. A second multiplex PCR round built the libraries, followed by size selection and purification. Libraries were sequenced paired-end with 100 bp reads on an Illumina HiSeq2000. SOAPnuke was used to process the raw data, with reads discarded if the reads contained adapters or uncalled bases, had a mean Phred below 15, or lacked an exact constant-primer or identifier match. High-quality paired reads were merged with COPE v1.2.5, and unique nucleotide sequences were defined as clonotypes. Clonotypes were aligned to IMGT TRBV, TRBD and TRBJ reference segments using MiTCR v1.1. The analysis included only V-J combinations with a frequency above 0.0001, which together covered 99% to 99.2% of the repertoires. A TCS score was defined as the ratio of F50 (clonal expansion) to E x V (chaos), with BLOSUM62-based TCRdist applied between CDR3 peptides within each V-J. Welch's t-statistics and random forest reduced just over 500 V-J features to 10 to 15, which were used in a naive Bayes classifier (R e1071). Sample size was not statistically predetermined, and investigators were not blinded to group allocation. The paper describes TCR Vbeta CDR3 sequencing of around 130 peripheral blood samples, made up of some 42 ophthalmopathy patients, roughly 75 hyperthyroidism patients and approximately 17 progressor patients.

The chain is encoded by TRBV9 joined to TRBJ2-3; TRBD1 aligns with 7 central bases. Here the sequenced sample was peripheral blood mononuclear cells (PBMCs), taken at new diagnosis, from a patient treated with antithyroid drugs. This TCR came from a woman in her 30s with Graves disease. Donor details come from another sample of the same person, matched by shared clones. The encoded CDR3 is CASSDTTGSSTDTQYF. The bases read TGTGCCAGCAGCGACACGACAGGGTCCTCCACAGATACGCAGTATTTT.